This is a list of T cell receptor beta chains from one sample in a study of blood T cell repertoires in COVID-19. Assay: immunoSEQ multiplex PCR; the TCRdb copy retains only in-frame clones and omits some. The data show a few hundred thousand clones, with around 91% seen just once and 2% to 2.5% held by the top ten. Sequencing was performed on peripheral blood. The origin of the receptors is a woman aged 60 to 75 with COVID-19, enrolled during active disease. Both conserved end residues are part of each CDR3. Fields, in order: clone size, D gene, V gene, J gene, CDR3 DNA, CDR3 protein. The D gene is left open where the match is weak. Expanded clones get a size class; other rows say once, few or many, or leave the size out.

size: -
D: -
V: TRBV7-3
J: TRBJ1-1
DNA: TGTGCCAGCGGAACAGGGTTGAGGGCTGAAGCTTTCTTT
CDR3: CASGTGLRAEAFF

size: -
D: TRBD1
V: TRBV9
J: TRBJ1-1
DNA: TGTGCCAGCAGCGTAGAGGGACAGGGAAGGACTGAAGCTTTCTTT
CDR3: CASSVEGQGRTEAFF

size: -
D: TRBD1
V: TRBV19
J: TRBJ1-5
DNA: TGTGCCAGTAGCCTGACAGGGGGGAGTCAGCCCCAGCATTTT
CDR3: CASSLTGGSQPQHF

size: -
D: -
V: TRBV11-2
J: TRBJ2-5
DNA: TGTGCCAGCAGCCGCCGAGGGTCTAGCGTCATCCAAGAGACCCAGTACTTC
CDR3: CASSRRGSSVIQETQYF

size: -
D: -
V: TRBV30
J: TRBJ1-2
DNA: TGTGCCTGGAGTGTAAGGGGCGCGGGGGGCTACACCTTC
CDR3: CAWSVRGAGGYTF

size: -
D: -
V: TRBV6-2/TRBV6-3
J: TRBJ1-2
DNA: TGTGCCAGCAGTACAGGTACTAACTATGGCTACACCTTC
CDR3: CASSTGTNYGYTF

size: -
D: TRBD1
V: TRBV6-2/TRBV6-3
J: TRBJ1-5
DNA: TGTGCCAGCAGTCGGGACAGCAGCAATCAGCCCCAGCATTTT
CDR3: CASSRDSSNQPQHF

size: -
D: -
V: TRBV6-2/TRBV6-3
J: TRBJ1-1
DNA: TGTGCCAGCAGTTACTCGATGGGGGGGACTGAAGCTTTCTTT
CDR3: CASSYSMGGTEAFF

size: -
D: -
V: TRBV7-9
J: TRBJ2-5
DNA: TGTGCCAGCAGCGCGCCCCATACCCAGTACTTC
CDR3: CASSAPHTQYF

size: -
D: TRBD1
V: TRBV10-3
J: TRBJ1-1
DNA: TGTGCCCACAAACAGGGGACGGGGAACACTGAAGCTTTCTTT
CDR3: CAHKQGTGNTEAFF

size: -
D: -
V: TRBV4-3
J: TRBJ1-4
DNA: TGCGCCAGCAGCCAAGACCGGGGTGGGGAAAAACTGTTTTTT
CDR3: CASSQDRGGEKLFF

size: -
D: TRBD1
V: TRBV5-5
J: TRBJ2-2
DNA: TGTGCCAGCAGCAGTTACAGGGGGACGAACACCGGGGAGCTGTTTTTT
CDR3: CASSSYRGTNTGELFF

size: many
D: -
V: TRBV6-4
J: TRBJ1-1
DNA: TGTGCCAGCAGTGAGGGGGCGAACACTGAAGCTTTCTTT
CDR3: CASSEGANTEAFF

size: -
D: TRBD2
V: TRBV27
J: TRBJ2-7
DNA: TGTGCCAGCAGAGCCCACAGCGGGGCATACGAGCAGTACTTC
CDR3: CASRAHSGAYEQYF

size: -
D: TRBD1
V: TRBV9
J: TRBJ2-5
DNA: TGTGCCAGCAGCGTAGAGGGACAGCAAGAGACCCAGTACTTC
CDR3: CASSVEGQQETQYF

size: -
D: -
V: TRBV4-3
J: TRBJ2-5
DNA: TGCGCCAGCAGCCAAGATCGGGCAGGGGAAGAGACCCAGTACTTC
CDR3: CASSQDRAGEETQYF

size: -
D: TRBD1
V: TRBV12-5
J: TRBJ2-7
DNA: TGTGCTAGTGGTTTGGTAGGCAGGGGGTACGAGCAGTACTTC
CDR3: CASGLVGRGYEQYF

size: -
D: TRBD2
V: TRBV5-4
J: TRBJ2-1
DNA: TGTGCCAGCAGCCCCGGGACTAGCGGGGGCGCCCCCGAATTCTTC
CDR3: CASSPGTSGGAPEFF